One and the same sample provided the 29 T cell receptor beta chains below, sequenced in a study of glioma-infiltrating T cells after dendritic cell vaccination. This table comes from immunoSEQ multiplex PCR, and its TCRdb copy is limited to in-frame clones, with some not included. There are 80,000 to 100,000 clones in the sample; roughly three quarters occur only once, and almost 6% lies in the top ten. The sequencing used blood, collected before dendritic cell vaccination. All receptors come from a human donor with glioblastoma.

This clone showed up just once. The CDR3 DNA sequence: TGTGCCAGCAGCTCGGACATACGAAACTATGGCTACACCTTC. Its translation: CASSSDIRNYGYTF. V is TRBV5-6 and J is TRBJ1-2, with D perhaps matching TRBD1 (5 bases). Germline V gene data show CDR1 as SGHDT and CDR2 as YYEEEE. This CDR3 is built from 14 residues. Trimming removed 3 bases at V and 2 bases at J, with 11 bases between. The full variable domain, completed using reference TRBV5-6 and TRBJ1-2, is DAGVTQSPTHLIKTRGQQVTLRCSPKSGHDTVSWYQQALGQGPQFIFQYYEEEERQRGNFPDRFSGHQFPNYSSELNVNALLLGDSALYLCASSSDIRNYGYTFGSGTRLTVV.

This clone showed up just once. The V and J genes are TRBV28 and TRBJ1-2; the D gene is possibly TRBD1 (5 bases). This CDR3 is 16 amino acids long. Germline CDR1 is MDHEN and CDR2 is SYDVKM. Between the trimmed V and J ends, which lost 3 bases and 1 base, there was a span of 15 bases. The CDR3 coding sequence is TGTGCCAGCAGTTTCGGGGGAGACGCCTTTAACTATGGCTACACCTTC. This encodes CASSFGGDAFNYGYTF.

The V and J genes are TRBV11-2 and TRBJ2-7; TRBD2 matches at 8 bases. V gave up 2 bases and J gave up 7 bases; unmatched junction bases: 13. The CDR3 is made up of 16 amino acids. CDR1 is SGHAT, CDR2 FQNNGV, per germline. CDR3 sequence (DNA): TGTGCCAGCAGCTTACGACGGGAGGGCCGTCGTAAAGAGCAGTACTTC. Protein product: CASSLRREGRRKEQYF.

The chain uses TRBV5-1 and TRBJ2-7; D is perhaps TRBD2 (6 bases). V was trimmed by 4 bases and J by 0 bases, leaving 17 bases between them. Germline-derived CDR1 and CDR2 are SGHRS and YFSETQ. This CDR3 spans 16 amino acids. The CDR3 region is CASSPLSGPSSYEQYF. CDR3 coding DNA: TGCGCCAGCAGCCCGCTTAGCGGACCTTCCTCCTACGAGCAGTACTTC.

The rearrangement links TRBV11-2 to TRBJ1-1; D unresolved. The V gene lost 4 bases and the J gene lost 0 bases, with 12 bases spanning the gap. The germline CDR1 and CDR2 sequences are SGHAT and FQNNGV. CDR3 size: 15 residues. The CDR3 loop reads CASSSLRGMNTEAFF. CDR3 in DNA: TGTGCCAGCAGCTCCCTCCGGGGAATGAACACTGAAGCTTTCTTT.

The J gene is TRBJ2-1, the V gene TRBV2, with D possibly being TRBD1 (6 bases). This CDR3 contains 16 residues. The germline gives CDR1 SNHLY, CDR2 FYNNEI. V was shortened by 4 bases and J by 10 bases, with 23 bases between the two germline ends. The CDR3 DNA is TGTGCCAGCAGTGGTAGGGACACCCACGTGGGTCCGGAGCAGTTCTTC. This codes for CASSGRDTHVGPEQFF.

This sequence joins TRBV11-2 and TRBJ2-3; possibly TRBD2 for D (5 bases). Trimming pared 4 bases from V and 3 bases from J, leaving 5 bases between. The CDR3 sequence is 12 residues long. From germline, CDR1 is SGHAT and CDR2 FQNNGV. CDR3 sequence (DNA): TGTGCCAGCAGCTGGGAGACAGATACGCAGTATTTT. Protein: CASSWETDTQYF.

The chain joins TRBV4-1 to TRBJ1-6, with D uncertain. Germline CDR1 MGHRA, CDR2 YSYEKL. This CDR3 is 12 amino acids long. V lost 3 bases and J lost 10, with 7 bases in between. CDR3 DNA sequence: TGCGCCAGCAGCCAGGCTTTATCACCCCTCCACTTT. Translated: CASSQALSPLHF.

The genes are TRBV4-2 and TRBJ2-5; no clear D gene. Trimming took 2 bases from V and 4 from J, leaving 20 bases between them. Germline V gene lookup returns CDR1 LGHNA and CDR2 YNFKEQ. This CDR3 has 17 amino acids. CDR3 DNA: TGTGCCAGCAGCCAAACCGGAGCCCCGACGTTTCCAGAGACCCAGTACTTC. Amino acids: CASSQTGAPTFPETQYF.

The chain joins TRBV29-1 to TRBJ2-3, with a possible D match to TRBD1 (5 bases). Trimming removed 4 bases at V and 0 bases at J, with 8 bases between. Germline values: CDR1 SQVTM, CDR2 ANQGSEA. This CDR3 contains 13 residues. CDR3 sequence (DNA): TGCAGCGTTGGGACATCTAGCACAGATACGCAGTATTTT. It translates to CSVGTSSTDTQYF.

The rearrangement links TRBV5-6 to TRBJ1-2; D perhaps matches TRBD1 (5 bases). Germline CDR1 and CDR2: SGHDT and YYEEEE. V gave up 1 base and J gave up 2 bases, with 9 bases separating them. The CDR3 has 14 residues. CDR3 nucleotide sequence: TGTGCCAGCAGCTTGCAGGGTGAGAACTATGGCTACACCTTC. It encodes CASSLQGENYGYTF.

This clone was seen only a few times. V and J are TRBV6-1 and TRBJ2-7; TRBD2 matches 10 bases. Germline V gene lookup returns CDR1 MNHNS and CDR2 SASEGT. V lost 6 bases to trimming and J lost 6 bases; unmatched junction nucleotides: 11. This CDR3 is built from 15 residues. The chain's CDR3 is CASRNLAGESLEQYF. The CDR3 DNA sequence: TGTGCCAGCAGGAACCTAGCGGGAGAGTCCCTCGAGCAGTACTTC.

This clone was picked up a small number of times. This rearrangement joins TRBV19 to TRBJ2-1, with 10 bases lining up with TRBD1. Per the germline V gene, CDR1 is LNHDA and CDR2 is SQIVND (reference sequence). This CDR3 region has 15 residues. J was trimmed by 5 bases and V by 7 bases; bases with no gene match: 8. The CDR3 region has the DNA TGTGCCAGTACCCGGACAGGGGGAAACCACAATGAGCAGTTCTTC. This codes for CASTRTGGNHNEQFF.

This rearrangement joins TRBV27 to TRBJ1-5; a possible D gene is TRBD1 (6 bases). Between the trimmed V and J ends, which lost 4 bases and 2 bases, there was a span of 18 bases. The CDR3 is 17 residues long. CDR1 is MNHEY and CDR2 is SMNVEV in the germline V gene (reference sequence). CDR3 protein: CASSSYPGVEGNQPQHF. The CDR3, as DNA: TGTGCCAGCAGTTCATACCCAGGGGTAGAGGGCAATCAGCCCCAGCATTTT.

The V gene is TRBV29-1, the J gene TRBJ1-1; D is undetermined. The ends were cut back, 4 bases at V and 2 bases at J, with 17 bases in the middle. This CDR3 is 15 amino acids long. CDR1 and CDR2 (germline): SQVTM, ANQGSEA. This chain's CDR3 is CSVAREGVSNTEAFF. CDR3 in DNA: TGCAGCGTTGCTAGGGAGGGTGTGAGTAACACTGAAGCTTTCTTT.

The V gene is TRBV6-5, the J gene TRBJ1-1, with 8 bases fitting TRBD1. In germline, CDR1 is MNHEY, CDR2 SVGAGI. CDR3 length: 13 residues. The V and J ends lost 6 bases and 5 bases, in that order; junction bases with no gene match: 5. For the CDR3, the DNA is TGTGCCAGCAGGGACAGGGAATGGACTGAAGCTTTCTTT. This encodes CASRDREWTEAFF.

The chain carries TRBV5-1 and TRBJ2-7, with TRBD1 matching over 7 bases. Looked up from germline, CDR1 is SGHRS and CDR2 is YFSETQ. V shed 0 bases, J shed 4 bases, and the junction held 7 bases outside the gene matches. There are 15 residues in the CDR3. The CDR3 nucleotides are TGCGCCAGCAGCTTGGTCAGAGGGGGCGGGTACGAGCAGTACTTC. Translating gives CASSLVRGGGYEQYF.

The chain carries TRBV30 and TRBJ2-7, with D perhaps matching TRBD1 (5 bases). The CDR3 loop spans 14 amino acids. Trimming removed 1 base from V and 4 bases from J, with 14 bases in between. CDR1 is GTSNPN and CDR2 is SVGIG in the germline V gene (reference sequence). This chain's CDR3 is CAWSDLDREYEQYF. For the CDR3, the DNA is TGTGCCTGGAGTGATTTAGACAGAGAATACGAGCAGTACTTC.

The chain carries TRBV5-1 and TRBJ1-2, with no clear D. V dropped 0 bases and J dropped 5 bases, with 5 bases sitting between them. The CDR3 loop spans 12 amino acids. Germline CDR1 SGHRS, CDR2 YFSETQ. In nucleotides, the CDR3 is TGCGCCAGCAGCTTGGAACAGTATGGCTACACCTTC. Translated, it gives CASSLEQYGYTF.

The chain recombines TRBV10-3 with TRBJ2-7; the match to TRBD1 covers 8 bases. The CDR3 extends over 13 amino acids. Losses at the gene ends were 10 bases for V and 2 bases for J; bases not matched to a gene: 7. CDR1 is ENHRY and CDR2 is SYGVKD in the germline V gene. CDR3 coding DNA: TGTGCCACCGGACAGGGAATAACCTACGAGCAGTACTTC. Translation gives CATGQGITYEQYF.

This clone was picked up one time. The gene calls are TRBV6-1 and TRBJ2-3, with 7 positions matching TRBD1. Germline V gene data show CDR1 as MNHNS and CDR2 as SASEGT. The CDR3 totals 15 residues. After removal of 3 bases from V and 6 bases from J, the junction contained 9 bases not matched to a gene. CDR3 nucleotides: TGTGCCAGCAGTGATACGGCAGGGGGAAGGGATACGCAGTATTTT. It yields the protein CASSDTAGGRDTQYF.

This clone was observed a single time. The rearrangement links TRBV30 to TRBJ2-5; weak D call: TRBD2 (6 bases). CDR1 and CDR2 from the germline V gene are GTSNPN and SVGIG (reference sequence). The V gene lost 5 bases and the J gene lost 7 bases, with 23 bases spanning the gap. This CDR3 is 15 amino acids long. The CDR3 spells CAWGPGTHPRGTQYF. For the CDR3, the DNA is TGTGCCTGGGGCCCCGGGACTCATCCTCGGGGGACCCAGTACTTC.

V and J are TRBV5-6 and TRBJ2-1; TRBD2 might be the D (5 bases). V gave up 2 bases and J gave up 6 bases, with 18 bases separating them. The CDR3 covers 16 residues. Germline CDR1 SGHDT, CDR2 YYEEEE. The CDR3 region has the DNA TGTGCCAGCAGCTTTCCCGGCGGGTGGGTCTCCAATGAGCAGTTCTTC. This codes for CASSFPGGWVSNEQFF.

V is TRBV7-8 and J is TRBJ2-1; 9 bases line up with TRBD2. J was trimmed by 5 bases and V by 6 bases; bases with no gene match: 8. Germline V gene data show CDR1 as SGHVS and CDR2 as FQNEAQ. CDR3 size: 15 residues. The CDR3 nucleotides are TGTGCCAGCAGTCCCGGACTAGCGACTAACAATGAGCAGTTCTTC. Translating gives CASSPGLATNNEQFF.

The V call is TRBV11-3, the J call TRBJ2-1; maybe TRBD2 (5 bases). This CDR3 contains 11 residues. V lost 8 bases, J lost 8 bases, and 10 bases lay in between. From germline, CDR1 is SGHNT and CDR2 YENEEA. CDR3 sequence reads: CASATSDEQFF. In DNA, the CDR3 is TGTGCCAGCGCAACTAGTGATGAGCAGTTCTTC.

V and J are TRBV6-5 and TRBJ1-2; TRBD1 matches 10 bases. This CDR3 comprises 15 residues. Trimming cost V 5 bases and J 5 bases; bases outside gene matches: 8. Germline loops: CDR1 MNHEY, CDR2 SVGAGI. The CDR3 protein is CASSLRTGGYYGYTF. The CDR3 coding sequence is TGTGCCAGCAGTCTCCGGACAGGGGGATATTATGGCTACACCTTC.

As for this clone: Other DNA sequences from this sample encode an identical CDR3 as well. The chain recombines TRBV7-2 with TRBJ2-5; 10 nucleotides match TRBD2. Trimming took 5 bases from V and 5 from J; bases not matched to a gene: 8. Germline CDR1 reads SGHTA; CDR2 reads FQGNSA. The CDR3 covers 15 residues. The CDR3 DNA reads as TGTGCCAGCAGCCCCACTAGCGGGATCTGGGAGACCCAGTACTTC. Translating gives CASSPTSGIWETQYF.

This chain connects TRBV7-9 to TRBJ1-2; unclear D gene. Per germline, CDR1 SEHNR and CDR2 FQNEAQ (reference sequence). This CDR3 has 14 amino acids. Deletions cut 5 bases from V and 0 bases from J, with 10 bases between. CDR3 nucleotides: TGTGCCAGCAGCCCCTCGTTAGCTAACTATGGCTACACCTTC. This gives the protein CASSPSLANYGYTF.

The V gene is TRBV5-1, the J gene TRBJ1-4; perhaps TRBD1 as D (5 bases). Trimming removed 0 bases at V and 6 bases at J, with 12 bases between. In germline, CDR1 is SGHRS, CDR2 YFSETQ. The length of the CDR3 is 15 residues. CDR3 sequence: CASSLEGALYEKLFF. CDR3 in DNA: TGCGCCAGCAGCTTGGAAGGGGCCTTATATGAAAAACTGTTTTTT.